Reported below is one T cell receptor beta chain. These data come from a study of blood T cell repertoires in COVID-19. Study as a whole: COVID-19 samples, acute and convalescent, were from the United States, Italy and Spain. T cells, B-cell-depleted T cells, or PBMCs provided the cDNA or gDNA that served as material.

In germline, CDR1 is MNHEY, CDR2 SVGAGI. The CDR3 consists of 13 residues. Unmatched junction bases numbered 4, after V lost 7 bases and J lost 5 bases. Per the original methods: Nucleated cell counts were estimated from reference gene primer amplification. Here immunoSEQ multiplex PCR was the method, and the copy in TCRdb shows in-frame clones only, minus some. V and J calls plus clone size are reproduced from that table; the DNA served to infer D and trimming. The table records 100,000 to 150,000 clones, about 90% of them present only once. This TCR was recovered from a man aged 50-59 years with COVID-19, enrolled during active disease. Sequencing used peripheral blood. The chain is built from TRBV6-5 and TRBJ2-3, with TRBD2 matching 9 bases. The CDR3, as DNA: TGTGCCAGCATACCTAGCGGGAAAGATACGCAGTATTTT. Encoded protein: CASIPSGKDTQYF.